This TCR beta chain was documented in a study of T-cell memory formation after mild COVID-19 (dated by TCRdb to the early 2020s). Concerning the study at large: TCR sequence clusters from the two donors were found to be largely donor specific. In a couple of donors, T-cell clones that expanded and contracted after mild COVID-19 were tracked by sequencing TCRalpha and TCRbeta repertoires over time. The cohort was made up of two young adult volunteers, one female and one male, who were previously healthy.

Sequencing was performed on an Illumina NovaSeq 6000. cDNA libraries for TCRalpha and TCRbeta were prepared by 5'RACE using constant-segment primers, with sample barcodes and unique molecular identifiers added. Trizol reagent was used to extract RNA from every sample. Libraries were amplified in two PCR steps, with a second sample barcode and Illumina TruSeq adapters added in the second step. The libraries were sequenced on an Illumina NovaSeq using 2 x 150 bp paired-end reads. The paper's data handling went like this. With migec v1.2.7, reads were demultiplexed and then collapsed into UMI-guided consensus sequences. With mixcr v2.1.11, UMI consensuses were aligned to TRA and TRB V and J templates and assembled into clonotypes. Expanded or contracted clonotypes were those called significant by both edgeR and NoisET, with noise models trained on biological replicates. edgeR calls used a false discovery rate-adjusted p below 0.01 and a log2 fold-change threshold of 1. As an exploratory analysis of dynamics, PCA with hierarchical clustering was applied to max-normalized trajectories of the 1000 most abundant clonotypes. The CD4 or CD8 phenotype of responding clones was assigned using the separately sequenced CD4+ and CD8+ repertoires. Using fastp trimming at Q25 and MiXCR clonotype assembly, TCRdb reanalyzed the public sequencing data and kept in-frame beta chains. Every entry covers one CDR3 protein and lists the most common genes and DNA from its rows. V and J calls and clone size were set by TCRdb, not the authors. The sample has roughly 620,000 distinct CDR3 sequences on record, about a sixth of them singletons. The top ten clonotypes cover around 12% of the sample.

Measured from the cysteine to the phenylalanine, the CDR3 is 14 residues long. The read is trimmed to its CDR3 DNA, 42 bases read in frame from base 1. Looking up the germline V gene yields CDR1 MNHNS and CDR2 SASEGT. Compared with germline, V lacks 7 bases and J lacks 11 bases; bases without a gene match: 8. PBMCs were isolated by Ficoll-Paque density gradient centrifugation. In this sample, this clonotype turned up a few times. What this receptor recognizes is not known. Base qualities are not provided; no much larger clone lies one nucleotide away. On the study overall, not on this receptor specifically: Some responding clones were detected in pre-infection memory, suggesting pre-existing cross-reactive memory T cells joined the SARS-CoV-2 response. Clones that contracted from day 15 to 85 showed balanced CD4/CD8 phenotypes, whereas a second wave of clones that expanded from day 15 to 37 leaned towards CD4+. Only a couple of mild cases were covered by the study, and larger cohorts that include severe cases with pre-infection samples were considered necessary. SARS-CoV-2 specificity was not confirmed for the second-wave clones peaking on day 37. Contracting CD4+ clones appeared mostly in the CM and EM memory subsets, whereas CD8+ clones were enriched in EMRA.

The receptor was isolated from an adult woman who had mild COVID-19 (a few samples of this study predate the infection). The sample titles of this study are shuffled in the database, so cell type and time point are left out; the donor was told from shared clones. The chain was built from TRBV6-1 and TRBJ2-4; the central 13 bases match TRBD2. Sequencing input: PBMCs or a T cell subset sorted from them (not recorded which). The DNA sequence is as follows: TGTGCCAGCATACCCGGGACTAGCGGGGCCCTTCAGTACTTC. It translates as CASIPGTSGALQYF.